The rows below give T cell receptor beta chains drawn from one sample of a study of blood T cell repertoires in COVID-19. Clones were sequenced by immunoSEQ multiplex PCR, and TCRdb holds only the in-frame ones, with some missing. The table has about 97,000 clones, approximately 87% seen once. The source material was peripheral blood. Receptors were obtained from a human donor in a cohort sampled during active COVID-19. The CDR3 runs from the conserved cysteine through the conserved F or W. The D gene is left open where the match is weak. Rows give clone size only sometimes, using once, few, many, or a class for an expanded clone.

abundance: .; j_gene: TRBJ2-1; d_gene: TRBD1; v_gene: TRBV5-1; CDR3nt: TGCGCCAGCACGGAAGGACAGGATTCGATATACAATGAGCAGTTCTTC; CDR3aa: CASTEGQDSIYNEQFF
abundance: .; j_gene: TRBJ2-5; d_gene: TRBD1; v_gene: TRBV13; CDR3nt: TGTGCCAGCAGCTTCGGACTCAACCGAGGACAGGAGATGGAGACCCAGTACTTC; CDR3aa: CASSFGLNRGQEMETQYF
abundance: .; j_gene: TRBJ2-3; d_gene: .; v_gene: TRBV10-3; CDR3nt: TGTGCCATCAGTGAACTTACCACGACAGATACGCAGTATTTT; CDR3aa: CAISELTTTDTQYF
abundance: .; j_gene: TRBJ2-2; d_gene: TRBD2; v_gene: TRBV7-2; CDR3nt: TGTGCCAGCAGCTTAAAGGCAGTGGGGGGGTTGAACACCGGGGAGCTGTTTTTT; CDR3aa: CASSLKAVGGLNTGELFF
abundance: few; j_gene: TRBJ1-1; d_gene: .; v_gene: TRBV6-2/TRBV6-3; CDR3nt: TGTGCCAGCAGTCTTCAGCAGGGAACTGAAGCTTTCTTT; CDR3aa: CASSLQQGTEAFF
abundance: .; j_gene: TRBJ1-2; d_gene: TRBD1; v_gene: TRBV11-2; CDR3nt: TGTGCCAGCAGCTTAGGGGACAGCTCATATGGCTACACCTTC; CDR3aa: CASSLGDSSYGYTF
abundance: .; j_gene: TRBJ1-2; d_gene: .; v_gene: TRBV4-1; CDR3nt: TGCGCCAGCAGCCAAGTAGGGCAGGGGTGGGGTGGCTACACCTTC; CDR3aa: CASSQVGQGWGGYTF
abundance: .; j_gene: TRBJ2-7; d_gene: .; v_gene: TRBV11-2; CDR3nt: TGTGCCAGCAGCTTAGAATCGGGCGGGATTGGTTCCTACGAGCAGTACTTC; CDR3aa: CASSLESGGIGSYEQYF
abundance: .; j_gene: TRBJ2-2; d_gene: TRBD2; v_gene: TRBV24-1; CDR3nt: TGTGCCACCAGTGATGTGGGAGGGCCTACCACCGGGGAGCTGTTTTTT; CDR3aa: CATSDVGGPTTGELFF
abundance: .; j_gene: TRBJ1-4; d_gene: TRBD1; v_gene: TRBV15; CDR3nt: TGTGCCACCAGCAGAGAAGGACAGGGCAGAAAACTGTTTTTT; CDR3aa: CATSREGQGRKLFF
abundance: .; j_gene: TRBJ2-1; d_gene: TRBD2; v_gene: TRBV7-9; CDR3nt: TGTGCCAGCAGCTTGCGACTAGCGGGAGATCTCGATGAGCAGTTCTTC; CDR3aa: CASSLRLAGDLDEQFF
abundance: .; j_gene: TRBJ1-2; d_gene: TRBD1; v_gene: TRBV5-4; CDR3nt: TGTGCCAGCAGCTTGGGACAGGGGGCAAATTATGGCTACACCTTC; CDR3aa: CASSLGQGANYGYTF
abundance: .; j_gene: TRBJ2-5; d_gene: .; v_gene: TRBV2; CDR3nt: TGTGCCAGCAGTGAAACGCCGCGGGGAGAGACCCAGTACTTC; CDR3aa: CASSETPRGETQYF
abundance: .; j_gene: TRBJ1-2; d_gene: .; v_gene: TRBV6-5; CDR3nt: TGTGCCAGCAGTTTCGCGGGAACTAACTATGGCTACACCTTC; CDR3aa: CASSFAGTNYGYTF
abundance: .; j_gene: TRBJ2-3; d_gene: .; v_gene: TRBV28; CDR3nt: TGTGCCAGCAGTGAGGGGGGCACAGATACGCAGTATTTT; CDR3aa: CASSEGGTDTQYF
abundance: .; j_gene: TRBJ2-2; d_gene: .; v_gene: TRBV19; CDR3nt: TGTGCCAGTAGTACCCTGGACAGTAACACCGGGGAGCTGTTTTTT; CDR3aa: CASSTLDSNTGELFF
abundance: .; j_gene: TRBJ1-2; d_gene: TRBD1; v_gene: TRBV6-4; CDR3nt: TGTGCCAGCAGCCCGACAGGGGGCGCTAGCGGCTACACCTTC; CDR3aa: CASSPTGGASGYTF
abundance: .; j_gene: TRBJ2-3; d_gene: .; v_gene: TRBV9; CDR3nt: TGTGCCAGCAGCCCAGGGGCACTCACTAGCACAGATACGCAGTATTTT; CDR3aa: CASSPGALTSTDTQYF
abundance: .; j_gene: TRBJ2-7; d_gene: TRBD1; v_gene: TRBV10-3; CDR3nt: TGTGCCATCACTCCGACAGGGGCCGTCTACGAGCAGTACTTC; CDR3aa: CAITPTGAVYEQYF
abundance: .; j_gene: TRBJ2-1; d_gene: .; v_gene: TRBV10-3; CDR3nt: TGTGCCATCAGTGGAGACTACCCAGCCAAGGAGCAGTTCTTC; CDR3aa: CAISGDYPAKEQFF
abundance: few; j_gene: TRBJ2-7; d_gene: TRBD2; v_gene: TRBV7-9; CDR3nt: TGTGCCAGCAGCACGCTAGCGGGAAGGGGCGAGCAGTACTTC; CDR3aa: CASSTLAGRGEQYF